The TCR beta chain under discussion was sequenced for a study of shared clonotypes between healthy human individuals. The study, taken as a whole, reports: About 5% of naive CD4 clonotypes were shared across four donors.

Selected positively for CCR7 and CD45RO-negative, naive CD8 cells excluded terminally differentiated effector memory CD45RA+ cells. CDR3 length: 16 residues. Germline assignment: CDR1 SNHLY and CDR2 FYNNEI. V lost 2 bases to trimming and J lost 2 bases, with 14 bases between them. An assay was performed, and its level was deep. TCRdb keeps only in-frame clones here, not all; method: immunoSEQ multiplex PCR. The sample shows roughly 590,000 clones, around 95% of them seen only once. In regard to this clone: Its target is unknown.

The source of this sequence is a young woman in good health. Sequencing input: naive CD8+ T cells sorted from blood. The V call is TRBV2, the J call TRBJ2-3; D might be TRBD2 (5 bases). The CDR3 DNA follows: TGTGCCAGCAGTGAAACCTTGTGGGAGACCACAGATACGCAGTATTTT. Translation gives CASSETLWETTDTQYF.